This record concerns one TCR beta chain sequence. The antigen remains unidentified. This table comes from immunoSEQ multiplex PCR, and its TCRdb copy is limited to in-frame clones, with some not included. The sample consists of fewer than 35,000 clones, 90% of them appearing once. Germline V gene data show CDR1 as SGHTA and CDR2 as FQGTGA. V lost 6 bases and J lost 6, with 20 bases in between. The CDR3 totals 15 residues. The sample originates from a study of neoadjuvant nivolumab and ipilimumab in lung cancer. Study results and caveats: Pretherapy blood TCR richness correlated positively with resected tumor richness. TCR richness and clonality were higher in tumors than adjacent uninvolved lung. Only two of four nivolumab-treated tumors gained richness and clonality by surgery. A small number of samples were TCR sequenced.

The material sequenced was peripheral blood, taken after neoadjuvant nivolumab, alone or with ipilimumab, at or shortly before surgery. The chain is built from TRBV7-3 and TRBJ1-1, with D possibly TRBD1 on 6 matching bases. This receptor was taken from an adult with non-small cell lung cancer. The CDR3 DNA reads as TGTGCCAGCAGTTTAGACGGGGGCCACCCCGCTGAAGCTTTCTTT. It translates to CASSLDGGHPAEAFF.